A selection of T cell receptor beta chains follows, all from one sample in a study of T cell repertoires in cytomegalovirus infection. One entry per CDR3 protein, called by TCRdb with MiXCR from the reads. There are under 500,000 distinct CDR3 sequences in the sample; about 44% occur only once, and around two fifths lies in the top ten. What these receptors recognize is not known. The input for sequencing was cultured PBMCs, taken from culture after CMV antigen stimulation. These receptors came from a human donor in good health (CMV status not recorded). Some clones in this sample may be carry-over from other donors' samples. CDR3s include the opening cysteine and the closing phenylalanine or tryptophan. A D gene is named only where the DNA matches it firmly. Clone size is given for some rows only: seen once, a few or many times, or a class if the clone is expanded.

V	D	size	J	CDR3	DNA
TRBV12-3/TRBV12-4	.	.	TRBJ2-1	CATLAGENEQFF	TGTGCCACCCTTGCTGGGGAAAATGAGCAGTTCTTC
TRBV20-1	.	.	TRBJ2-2	CSARPRGRTGELFF	TGCAGTGCTAGGCCCAGGGGTAGGACCGGGGAGCTGTTTTTT
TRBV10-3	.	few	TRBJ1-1	CAIMGSENTEAFF	TGTGCCATCATGGGCTCAGAGAACACTGAAGCTTTCTTT
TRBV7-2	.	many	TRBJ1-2	CASSLRSENYGYTF	TGTGCCAGCAGCTTAAGGTCGGAGAACTATGGCTACACCTTC
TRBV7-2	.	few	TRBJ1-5	CASSVQGSQPQHF	TGTGCCAGCAGCGTGCAGGGGTCCCAGCCCCAGCATTTT
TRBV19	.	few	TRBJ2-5	CASMASTAETQYF	TGTGCCAGTATGGCAAGCACGGCGGAGACCCAGTACTTC
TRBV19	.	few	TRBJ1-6	CASTSQGAISPLHF	TGTGCCAGCACTAGCCAAGGGGCAATTTCACCCCTCCACTTT
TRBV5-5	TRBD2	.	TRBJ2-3	CASSLEAGGPDTQYF	TGTGCCAGCAGCTTGGAAGCGGGGGGACCAGATACGCAGTATTTT
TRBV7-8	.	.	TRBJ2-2	CASSPGAGELFF	TGTGCCAGCAGCCCCGGGGCCGGGGAGCTGTTTTTT
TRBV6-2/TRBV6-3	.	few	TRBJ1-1	CASSFRREGQQRNTEAFF	TGTGCCAGCAGTTTCCGAAGAGAAGGGCAACAAAGGAACACTGAAGCTTTCTTT
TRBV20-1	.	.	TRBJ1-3	CSARGVGASGNTIYF	TGCAGTGCTAGAGGAGTGGGGGCATCAGGAAACACCATATATTTT
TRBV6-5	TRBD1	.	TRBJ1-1	CASRLGTGGTEAFF	TGTGCCAGCAGGCTAGGGACAGGGGGAACTGAAGCTTTCTTT
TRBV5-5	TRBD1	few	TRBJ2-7	CASRPRGISYEQYF	TGTGCCAGCAGGCCCAGGGGGATATCCTACGAGCAGTACTTC
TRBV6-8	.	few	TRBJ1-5	CASSSLDSIYSNQPQHF	TGTGCCAGCAGTTCCCTGGACAGTATCTATAGCAATCAGCCCCAGCATTTT
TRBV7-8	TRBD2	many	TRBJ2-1	CASSSGRVNNEQFF	TGTGCCAGCAGTAGCGGGAGGGTAAACAATGAGCAGTTCTTC
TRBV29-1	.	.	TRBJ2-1	CSVDGGAPPGQFF	TGCAGCGTTGACGGCGGGGCCCCCCCGGGGCAGTTCTTC
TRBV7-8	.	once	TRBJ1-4	CASSGGTEKLFF	TGTGCCAGCAGCGGGGGGACAGAAAAACTGTTTTTT
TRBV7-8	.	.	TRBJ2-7	CASSIKVIAEQYF	TGTGCCAGCAGCATAAAGGTGATCGCCGAGCAGTACTTC
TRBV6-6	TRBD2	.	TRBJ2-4	CASSSPRGVAKNIQYF	TGTGCCAGCAGTTCCCCTCGGGGGGTAGCCAAAAACATTCAGTACTTC
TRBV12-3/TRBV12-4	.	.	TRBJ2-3	CASSRDSSGDTQYF	TGTGCCAGCAGTCGGGACTCCTCTGGGGATACGCAGTATTTT
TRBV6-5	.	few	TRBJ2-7	CASSYPTRDHTYEQYF	TGTGCCAGCAGTTACCCGACGCGGGACCACACCTACGAGCAGTACTTC
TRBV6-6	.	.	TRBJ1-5	CASSRASPDSPNQPQHF	TGTGCCAGCAGCAGAGCATCCCCGGACAGCCCTAATCAGCCCCAGCATTTT
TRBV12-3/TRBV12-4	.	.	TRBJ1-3	CAPLGGATAGNTIYF	TGTGCCCCGCTTGGGGGGGCGACGGCTGGAAACACCATATATTTT
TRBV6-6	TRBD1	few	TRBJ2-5	CASSGQGIRTQYF	TGTGCCAGCAGTGGACAGGGGATCAGGACCCAGTACTTC
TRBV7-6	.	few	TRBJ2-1	CASSLRYSGPDNEQFF	TGTGCCAGCAGCTTACGCTATTCGGGGCCCGACAATGAGCAGTTCTTC
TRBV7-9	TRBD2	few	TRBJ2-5	CASSFAGGPAETQYF	TGTGCCAGCAGCTTCGCGGGAGGGCCGGCAGAGACCCAGTACTTC
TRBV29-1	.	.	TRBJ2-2	CSAGRDPGELFF	TGCAGCGCCGGCAGGGACCCCGGGGAGCTGTTTTTT
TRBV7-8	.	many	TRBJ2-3	CASSRAGGTFTDTQYF	TGTGCCAGCAGTCGAGCTGGAGGGACCTTCACAGATACGCAGTATTTT
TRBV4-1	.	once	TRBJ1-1	CASSLGPKREAFF	TGCGCCAGCAGCCTCGGGCCGAAACGGGAGGCTTTCTTT